The 6 T cell receptor beta chains below all came from one sample that was sequenced in a study of shared clonotypes between healthy human individuals. Profiled with immunoSEQ multiplex PCR; TCRdb holds only in-frame clones, not every one. Of some 2,500,000 clones listed, around 90% are singletons. Sequenced input: naive CD4+ T cells from PBMCs. The subset here: CD45RA+ positively selected. Source of these receptors: a man younger than 35 in good health. Some clones in this sample may be carry-over from other donors' samples.

This chain joins TRBV5-8 and TRBJ1-2, with no clear D. Trimming cost V 1 base and J 2 bases, with 6 bases left between them. Germline lookup yields CDR1 SGHTS and CDR2 YDEGEE. CDR3 length: 13 amino acids. The chain's CDR3 is CASSLTDNYGYTF. In DNA form, the CDR3 reads TGTGCCAGCAGCTTGACGGACAACTATGGCTACACCTTC. The whole variable domain, remainder taken from reference TRBV5-8 and TRBJ1-2, is EAGVTQSPTHLIKTRGQQATLRCSPISGHTSVYWYQQALGLGLQFLLWYDEGEERNRGNFPPRFSGRQFPNYSSELNVNALELEDSALYLCASSLTDNYGYTFGSGTRLTVV.

This clone has just one count. The chain carries TRBV4-3 and TRBJ2-3; 8 bases line up with TRBD2. Germline-derived CDR1 and CDR2 are LGHNA and YSLEER. Unmatched junction bases numbered 11, after V lost 3 bases and J lost 3 bases. The CDR3 has 17 amino acids. The DNA for the CDR3 is TGCGCCAGCAGCCACTCTACAAGGGCTAGCGGGACAGATACGCAGTATTTT. Encoded protein: CASSHSTRASGTDTQYF.

The chain employs TRBV7-3 and TRBJ2-7, with D possibly being TRBD1 or TRBD2 (6 bases each). CDR1 and CDR2 from the germline V gene are SGHTA and FQGTGA. The ends were cut back, 6 bases at V and 6 bases at J, with 18 bases in the middle. The CDR3 is made up of 14 amino acids. The chain's CDR3 is CASRKEGGDGEQYF. The CDR3 region has the DNA TGTGCCAGCAGAAAGGAGGGGGGCGACGGCGAGCAGTACTTC.

On this clone: Other nucleotide sequences from this sample produce the same CDR3. J is TRBJ2-5 and V is TRBV27, with no clear D. With 5 bases removed from V and 1 base from J, the gap between germline ends came to 2 bases. The CDR3 totals 11 residues. CDR1 MNHEY and CDR2 SMNVEV come from the germline V gene (reference sequence). This CDR3 reads CASSSQETQYF. The DNA of the CDR3 is TGTGCCAGCAGTAGCCAAGAGACCCAGTACTTC.

The chain uses TRBV5-1 and TRBJ2-7; 16 bases match TRBD2. The CDR3 is 20 residues long. CDR1 is SGHRS, CDR2 YFSETQ, per germline. V was clipped by 3 bases and J by 5 bases; unmatched bases: 17. The chain's CDR3 is CASSSRNRLKGLAGGNEQYF. The CDR3 DNA sequence: TGCGCCAGCAGCTCGCGGAATCGATTGAAGGGACTAGCGGGAGGGAACGAGCAGTACTTC.

V and J are TRBV6-5 and TRBJ2-3; tentatively, D is TRBD2 (5 bases). The germline CDR1 and CDR2 sequences are MNHEY and SVGAGI. Between the trimmed V and J ends, which lost 5 bases and 5 bases, there was a span of 14 bases. This CDR3 comprises 14 residues. The chain's CDR3 is CASSTRELKDTQYF. CDR3 DNA: TGTGCCAGCAGTACGAGGGAACTTAAAGATACGCAGTATTTT.